This TCR beta chain was obtained from a study of blood T cell repertoires in COVID-19. Study information: Samples of COVID-19 (acute and convalescent) were obtained from the United States, Italy and Spain.

Germline V lookup: CDR1 SGHNT, CDR2 YYREEE (reference sequence). This CDR3 comprises 13 residues. J was trimmed by 11 bases and V by 4 bases; bases with no gene match: 7. Clones were read by immunoSEQ multiplex PCR, and TCRdb kept only the in-frame ones, dropping some. Of 250,000 to 350,000 clones in the sample, roughly 89% are singletons; the top ten hold less than 0.95%. The sample was peripheral blood. The sequence was obtained from a middle-aged woman who had recovered from COVID-19. The chain carries TRBV5-4 and TRBJ2-7; 12 bases line up with TRBD2. CDR3 sequence reads: CASSLAGGEKKYF. Here the CDR3 DNA reads TGTGCCAGCAGCCTAGCGGGAGGGGAGAAAAAGTACTTC.